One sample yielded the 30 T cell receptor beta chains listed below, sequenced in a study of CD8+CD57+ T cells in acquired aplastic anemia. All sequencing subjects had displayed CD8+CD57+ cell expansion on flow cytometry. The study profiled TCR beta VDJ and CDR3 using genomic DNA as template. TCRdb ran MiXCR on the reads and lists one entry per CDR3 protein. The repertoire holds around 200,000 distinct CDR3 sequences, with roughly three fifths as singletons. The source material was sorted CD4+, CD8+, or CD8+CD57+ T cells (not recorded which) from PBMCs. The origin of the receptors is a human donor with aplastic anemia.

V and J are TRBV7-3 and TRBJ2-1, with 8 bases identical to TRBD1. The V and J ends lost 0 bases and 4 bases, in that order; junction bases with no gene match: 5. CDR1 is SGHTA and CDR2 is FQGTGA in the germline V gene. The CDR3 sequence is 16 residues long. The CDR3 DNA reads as TGTGCCAGCAGCTTAACAGCAGGGGGCGCATACAATGAGCAGTTCTTC. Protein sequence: CASSLTAGGAYNEQFF.

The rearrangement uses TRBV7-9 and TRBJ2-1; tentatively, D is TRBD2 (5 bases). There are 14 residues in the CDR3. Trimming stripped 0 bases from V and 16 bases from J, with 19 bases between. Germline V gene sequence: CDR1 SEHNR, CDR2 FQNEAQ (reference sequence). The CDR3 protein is CASSLAGVFQARFF. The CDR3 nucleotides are TGTGCCAGCAGCTTAGCGGGAGTGTTTCAGGCGCGATTCTTC.

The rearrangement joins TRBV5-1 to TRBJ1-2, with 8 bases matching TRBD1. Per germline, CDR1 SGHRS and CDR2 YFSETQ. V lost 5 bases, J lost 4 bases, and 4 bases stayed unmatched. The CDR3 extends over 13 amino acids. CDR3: CASRGRGPYGYTF. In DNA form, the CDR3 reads TGCGCCAGCAGAGGCAGGGGGCCCTATGGCTACACCTTC.

The CDR3 is CASISGNYGYTF. The CDR3 nucleotides are TGTGCCAGCATCTCAGGGAACTATGGCTACACCTTC. This chain joins TRBV6-1 and TRBJ1-2; D perhaps matches TRBD1 (5 bases). Trimming took off 7 bases at V and 2 bases at J, with 8 bases between the two ends. Germline V CDR1 and CDR2: MNHNS, SASEGT. The CDR3 runs 12 residues.

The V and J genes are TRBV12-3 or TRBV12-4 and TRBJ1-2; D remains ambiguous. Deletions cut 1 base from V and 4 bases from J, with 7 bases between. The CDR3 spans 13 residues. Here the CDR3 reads CASSLVALYGYTF. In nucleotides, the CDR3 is TGTGCCAGCAGTTTAGTAGCCCTCTATGGCTACACCTTC.

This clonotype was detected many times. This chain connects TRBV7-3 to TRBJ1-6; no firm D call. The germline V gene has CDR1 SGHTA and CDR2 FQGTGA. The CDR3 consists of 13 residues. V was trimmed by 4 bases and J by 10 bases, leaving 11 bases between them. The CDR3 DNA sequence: TGTGCCAGCAGCTCTAACTCTGGATCACCCCTCCACTTT. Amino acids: CASSSNSGSPLHF.

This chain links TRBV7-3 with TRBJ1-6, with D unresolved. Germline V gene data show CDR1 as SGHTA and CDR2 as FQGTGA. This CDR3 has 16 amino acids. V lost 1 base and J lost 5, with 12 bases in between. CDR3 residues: CASSLMAGLNNSPLHF. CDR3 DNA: TGTGCCAGCAGCTTAATGGCGGGGTTGAATAATTCACCCCTCCACTTT.

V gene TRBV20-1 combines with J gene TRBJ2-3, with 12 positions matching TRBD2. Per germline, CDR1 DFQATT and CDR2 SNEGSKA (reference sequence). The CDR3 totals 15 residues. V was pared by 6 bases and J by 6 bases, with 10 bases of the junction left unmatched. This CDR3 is CSASPTSGRSDTQYF. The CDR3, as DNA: TGCAGTGCAAGTCCGACTAGCGGGAGATCCGATACGCAGTATTTT.

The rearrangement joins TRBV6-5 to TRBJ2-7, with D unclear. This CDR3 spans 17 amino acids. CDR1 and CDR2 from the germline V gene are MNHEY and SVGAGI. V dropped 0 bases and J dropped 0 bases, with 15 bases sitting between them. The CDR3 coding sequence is TGTGCCAGCAGTTACTCGTCTCTGAACTTCGGCTCCTACGAGCAGTACTTC. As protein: CASSYSSLNFGSYEQYF.

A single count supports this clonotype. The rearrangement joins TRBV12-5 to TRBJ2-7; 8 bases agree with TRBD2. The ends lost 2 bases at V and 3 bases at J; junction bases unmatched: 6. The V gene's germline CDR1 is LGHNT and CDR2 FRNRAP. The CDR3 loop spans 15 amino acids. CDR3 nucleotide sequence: TGTGCTAGTGGTTTGACGGGACTAGTAGGCTACGAGCAGTACTTC. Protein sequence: CASGLTGLVGYEQYF.

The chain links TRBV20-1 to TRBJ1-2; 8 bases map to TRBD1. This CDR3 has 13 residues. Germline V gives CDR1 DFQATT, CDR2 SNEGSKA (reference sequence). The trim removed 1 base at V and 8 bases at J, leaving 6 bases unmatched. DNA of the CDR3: TGCAGTGCTAGAGCAGGGGGCAGTGAAGGCTACACCTTC. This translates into CSARAGGSEGYTF.

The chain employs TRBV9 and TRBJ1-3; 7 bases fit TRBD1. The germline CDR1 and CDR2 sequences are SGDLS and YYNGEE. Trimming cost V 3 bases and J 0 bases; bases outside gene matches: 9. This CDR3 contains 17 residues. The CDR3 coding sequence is TGTGCCAGCAGCGCTCACAGGGGAGGGACCTCTGGAAACACCATATATTTT. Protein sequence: CASSAHRGGTSGNTIYF.

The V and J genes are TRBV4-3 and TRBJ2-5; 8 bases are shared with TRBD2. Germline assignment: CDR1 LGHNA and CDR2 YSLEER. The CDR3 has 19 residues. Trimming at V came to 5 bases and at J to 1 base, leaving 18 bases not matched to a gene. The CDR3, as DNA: TGCGCCAGCAGCTATCAACCCCCCACTAGCGGATCGGCCCAAGAGACCCAGTACTTC. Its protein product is CASSYQPPTSGSAQETQYF.

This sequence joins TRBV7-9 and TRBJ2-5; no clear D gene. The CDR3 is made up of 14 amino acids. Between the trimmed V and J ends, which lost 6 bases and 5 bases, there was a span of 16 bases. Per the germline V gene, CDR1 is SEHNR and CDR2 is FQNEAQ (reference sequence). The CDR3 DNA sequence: TGTGCCAGCAGTCGCCGATTAACCGGGGAGACCCAGTACTTC. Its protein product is CASSRRLTGETQYF.

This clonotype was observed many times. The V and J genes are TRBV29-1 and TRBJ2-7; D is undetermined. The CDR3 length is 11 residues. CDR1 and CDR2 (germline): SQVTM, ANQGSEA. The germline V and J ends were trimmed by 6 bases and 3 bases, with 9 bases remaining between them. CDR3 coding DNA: TGCAGCGTCGTCACCGGCTACGAGCAGTACTTC. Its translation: CSVVTGYEQYF.

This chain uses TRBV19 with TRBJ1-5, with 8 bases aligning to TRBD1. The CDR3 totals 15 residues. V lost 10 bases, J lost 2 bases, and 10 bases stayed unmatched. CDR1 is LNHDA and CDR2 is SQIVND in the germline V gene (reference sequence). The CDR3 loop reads CAIRMDRVGNQPQHF. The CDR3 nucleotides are TGTGCCATTAGGATGGACAGGGTGGGCAATCAGCCCCAGCATTTT.

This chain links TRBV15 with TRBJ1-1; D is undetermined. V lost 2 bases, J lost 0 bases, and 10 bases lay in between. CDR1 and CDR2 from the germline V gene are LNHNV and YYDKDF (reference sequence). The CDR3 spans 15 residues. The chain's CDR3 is CATSRSERVNTEAFF. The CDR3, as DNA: TGTGCCACCAGCAGATCAGAGAGGGTGAACACTGAAGCTTTCTTT.

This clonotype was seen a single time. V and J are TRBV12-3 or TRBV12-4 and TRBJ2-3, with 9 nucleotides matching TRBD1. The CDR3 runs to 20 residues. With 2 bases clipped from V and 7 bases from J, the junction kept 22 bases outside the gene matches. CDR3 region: CASSLSRSRDRELVQHTQYF. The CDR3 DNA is TGTGCCAGCAGTTTATCCCGGAGCCGGGACAGGGAGCTCGTTCAGCATACGCAGTATTTT.

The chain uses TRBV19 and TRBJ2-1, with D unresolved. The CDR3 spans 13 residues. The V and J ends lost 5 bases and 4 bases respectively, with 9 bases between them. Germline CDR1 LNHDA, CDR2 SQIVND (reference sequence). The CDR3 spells CASSVTKYNEQFF. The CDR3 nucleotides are TGTGCCAGTAGTGTCACAAAGTACAATGAGCAGTTCTTC.

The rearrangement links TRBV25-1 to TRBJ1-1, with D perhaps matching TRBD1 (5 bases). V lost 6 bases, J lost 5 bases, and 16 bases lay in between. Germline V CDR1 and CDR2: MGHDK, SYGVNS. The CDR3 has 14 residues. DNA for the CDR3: TGTGCCAGCAGCCCCAGGGTTCCCCGGACTGAAGCTTTCTTT. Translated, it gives CASSPRVPRTEAFF.

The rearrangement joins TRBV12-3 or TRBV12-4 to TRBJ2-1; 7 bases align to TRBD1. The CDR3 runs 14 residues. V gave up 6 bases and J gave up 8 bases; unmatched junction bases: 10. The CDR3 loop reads CASSAGGRYDEQFF. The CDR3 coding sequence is TGTGCCAGCAGCGCAGGGGGTAGGTATGATGAGCAGTTCTTC.

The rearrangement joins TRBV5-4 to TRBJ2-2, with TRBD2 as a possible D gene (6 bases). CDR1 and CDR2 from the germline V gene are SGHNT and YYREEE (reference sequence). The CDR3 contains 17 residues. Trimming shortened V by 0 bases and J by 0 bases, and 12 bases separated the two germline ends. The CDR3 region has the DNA TGTGCCAGCAGCTTGGAGCAGAGCGGGTCGAACACCGGGGAGCTGTTTTTT. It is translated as CASSLEQSGSNTGELFF.

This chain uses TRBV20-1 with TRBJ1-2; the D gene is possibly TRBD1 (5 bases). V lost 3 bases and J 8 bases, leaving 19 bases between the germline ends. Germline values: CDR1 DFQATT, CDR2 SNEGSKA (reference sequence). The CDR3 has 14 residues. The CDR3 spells CSARIPGRSEGYTF. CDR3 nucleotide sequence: TGCAGTGCTAGGATACCGGGACGGTCTGAAGGCTACACCTTC.

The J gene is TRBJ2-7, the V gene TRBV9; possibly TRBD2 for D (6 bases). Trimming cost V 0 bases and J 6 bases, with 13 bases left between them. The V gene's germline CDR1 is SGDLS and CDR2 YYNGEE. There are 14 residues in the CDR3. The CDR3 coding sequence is TGTGCCAGCAGCGTAGTAGGGCAGGGAGGCGAGCAGTACTTC. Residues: CASSVVGQGGEQYF.

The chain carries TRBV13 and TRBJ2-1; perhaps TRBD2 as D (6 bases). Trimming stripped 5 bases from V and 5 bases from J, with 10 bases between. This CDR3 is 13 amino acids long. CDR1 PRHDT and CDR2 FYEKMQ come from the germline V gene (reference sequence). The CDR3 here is CASSGTVHNEQFF. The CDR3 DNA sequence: TGTGCCAGCAGCGGGACTGTGCACAATGAGCAGTTCTTC. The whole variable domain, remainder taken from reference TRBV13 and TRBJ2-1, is AAGVIQSPRHLIKEKRETATLKCYPIPRHDTVYWYQQGPGQDPQFLISFYEKMQSDKGSIPDRFSAQQFSDYHSELNMSSLELGDSALYFCASSGTVHNEQFFGPGTRLTVL.

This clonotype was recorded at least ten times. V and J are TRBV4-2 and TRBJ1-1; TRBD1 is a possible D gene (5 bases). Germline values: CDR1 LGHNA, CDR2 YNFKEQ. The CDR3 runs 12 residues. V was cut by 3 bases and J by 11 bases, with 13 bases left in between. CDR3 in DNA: TGTGCCAGCAGCCACACGGGACCGTGGGCTTTCTTT. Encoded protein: CASSHTGPWAFF.

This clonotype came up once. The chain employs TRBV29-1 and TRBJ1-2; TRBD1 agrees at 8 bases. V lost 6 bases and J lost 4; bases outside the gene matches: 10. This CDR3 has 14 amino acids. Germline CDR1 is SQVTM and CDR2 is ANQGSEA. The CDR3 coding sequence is TGCAGCGTCGATAGGGCAGGGGGCACCTATGGCTACACCTTC. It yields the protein CSVDRAGGTYGYTF.

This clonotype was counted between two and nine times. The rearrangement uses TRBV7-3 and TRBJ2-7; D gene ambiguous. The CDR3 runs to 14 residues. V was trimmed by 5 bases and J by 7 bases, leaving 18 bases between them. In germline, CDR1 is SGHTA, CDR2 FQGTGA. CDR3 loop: CASSRPSPMGEQYF. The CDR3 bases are TGTGCCAGCAGCCGCCCGTCCCCAATGGGGGAGCAGTACTTC.

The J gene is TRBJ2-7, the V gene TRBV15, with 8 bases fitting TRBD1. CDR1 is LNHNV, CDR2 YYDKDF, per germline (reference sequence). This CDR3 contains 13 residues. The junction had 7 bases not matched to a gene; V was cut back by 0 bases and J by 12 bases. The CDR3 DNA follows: TGTGCCACCAGCAGAGATCCTTGGGACAGGCCGTACTTC. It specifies CATSRDPWDRPYF.

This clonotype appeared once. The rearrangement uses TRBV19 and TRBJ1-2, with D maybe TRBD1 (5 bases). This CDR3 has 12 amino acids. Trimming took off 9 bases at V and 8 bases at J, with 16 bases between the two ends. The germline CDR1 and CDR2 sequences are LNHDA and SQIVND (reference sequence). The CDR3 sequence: CASREGVPGYTF. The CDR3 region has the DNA TGTGCCAGCCGGGAAGGGGTTCCGGGCTACACCTTC.